This T cell receptor beta chain was identified during a study of blood T cell repertoires in COVID-19. Study context: Sample material is recorded as cDNA or gDNA derived from T cells, B-cell-depleted T cells, or PBMCs.

Trimming shortened V by 3 bases and J by 3 bases, and 9 bases separated the two germline ends. The CDR3 loop spans 15 amino acids. Germline CDR1 reads KGHSH; CDR2 reads LQKENI. Study processing details: Nucleated cell counts were estimated from reference gene primer amplification. The assay was immunoSEQ multiplex PCR, and TCRdb's table has in-frame clones only and misses some. The V and J calls and clone size come from that table; D and trimming were worked out from the DNA. The data show a few hundred thousand clones, 86% seen once. Participants came from about 23 US areas, aged roughly 18 to 90 years. Participants reported their clinical history, and cohort assignment relied on those reports.

The chain joins TRBV18 to TRBJ1-6; D uncertain. Material: PBMCs or T cells enriched from blood (not recorded which). The receptor was derived from a woman aged 18 to 35 who had recovered from COVID-19. CDR3 DNA sequence: TGTGCCAGCTCACCCAGCGGGTACTATAATTCACCCCTCCACTTT. It is translated as CASSPSGYYNSPLHF. The full variable domain, rest sourced from reference TRBV18 and TRBJ1-6, is NAGVMQNPRHLVRRRGQEARLRCSPMKGHSHVYWYRQLPEEGLKFMVYLQKENIIDESGMPKERFSAEFPKEGPSILRIQQVVRGDSAAYFCASSPSGYYNSPLHFGNGTRLTVT.